The clone carrying this T cell receptor (beta chain) has a single count. This record comes from a study of control samples from healthy donors and cancer patients. This CDR3 has 16 amino acids. The V end lost 4 bases, the J end lost 4 bases, and 16 bases lay between the germline ends. Germline CDR1 reads SEHNR; CDR2 reads FQNEAQ (reference sequence). The assay was immunoSEQ multiplex PCR, and TCRdb's table has in-frame clones only and misses some. The sample lists just over 30,000 clones, roughly 94% seen once, with under 8% in the top ten. Source material: blood. The chain couples TRBV7-9 to TRBJ1-4; D unresolved. This clonotype originated in a man aged 60 to 75 in good health. The CDR3 DNA follows: TGTGCCAGCAGCTCCGGAGTCGGAGGGCTTAATGAAAAACTGTTTTTT. Translating it yields CASSSGVGGLNEKLFF.